This is a list of T cell receptor beta chains from one sample in a study of blood T cell repertoires in COVID-19. Some clones are missing from TCRdb's copy, which holds only in-frame ones; the method was immunoSEQ multiplex PCR. The sample holds some 250,000 clones, around 90% seen once. What was sequenced was PBMCs or T cells enriched from blood (not recorded which). The receptors derive from a woman aged 40 to 49 with acute COVID-19. The CDR3 runs from the conserved cysteine through the conserved F or W. D genes are given only for firm matches. For some rows the clone size is stated as once, few or many, or as a class when expanded; others skip it.

TGCGCCAGCAGCTACAGGGGAGAAGGGAATGAAAAACTGTTTTTT	CASSYRGEGNEKLFF	TRBV5-1	TRBJ1-4	TRBD1	.	15
TGTGCCAGCAGCCCGGCGGGAGGAGGGTACGAGCAGTACTTC	CASSPAGGGYEQYF	TRBV14	TRBJ2-7	TRBD2	few	14
TGTGCCAGCAGTGCAAATAGCTGGAACACTGAAGCTTTCTTT	CASSANSWNTEAFF	TRBV2	TRBJ1-1	.	.	14
TGCGCCAGCAGCTCAGCCGGGACAGGGGGATCAAATGAAAAACTGTTTTTT	CASSSAGTGGSNEKLFF	TRBV5-1	TRBJ1-4	TRBD1	.	17
TGTGCCAGCAGCCAAGATCAGCCTAGCGGGAGATGTGACGGGGAGCTGTTTTTT	CASSQDQPSGRCDGELFF	TRBV3-1/TRBV3-2	TRBJ2-2	TRBD2	.	18
TGTGCCTCTCAGGGACAAGGGCACTCACCCCTCCACTTT	CASQGQGHSPLHF	TRBV12-3/TRBV12-4	TRBJ1-6	.	.	13
TGCGCCAGCCGCGGACAGGGTCCCTACGAGCAGTACTTC	CASRGQGPYEQYF	TRBV5-1	TRBJ2-7	TRBD1	.	13
TGTGCCAGCAGCTTATTTGTAGGGGGCATAAGGGAGCCCCAGCATTTT	CASSLFVGGIREPQHF	TRBV7-2	TRBJ1-5	TRBD1	.	16
TGTGCCAGCAGCAATGAGGGAAGTGGAGCGGAGCTGTTTTTT	CASSNEGSGAELFF	TRBV7-9	TRBJ2-2	.	few	14
TGTGCCAGCAGTTCCGCCCAGGGAAATAATCAGCCCCAGCATTTT	CASSSAQGNNQPQHF	TRBV28	TRBJ1-5	.	.	15
TGTGCCACCAGCACTCCGACTAGCGGCGGTAACAATGAGCAGTTCTTC	CATSTPTSGGNNEQFF	TRBV15	TRBJ2-1	TRBD2	.	16
TGCGCCAGCACCGACTCCGGGACACACACTGAAGCTTTCTTT	CASTDSGTHTEAFF	TRBV5-1	TRBJ1-1	.	once	14
TGTGCCAGCAGCGTAGGGCATGCGGGGACGGTGGCTGAAGCTTTCTTT	CASSVGHAGTVAEAFF	TRBV9	TRBJ1-1	.	.	16
TGTGCCAGCAGGGCTAGCGGGGGTAACTACGAGCAGTACTTC	CASRASGGNYEQYF	TRBV7-9	TRBJ2-7	TRBD2	.	14
TGTGCCAGCAGCTTAGGACAGGAGAACACTGAAGCTTTCTTT	CASSLGQENTEAFF	TRBV13	TRBJ1-1	.	.	14
TGTGCCAGCAGCTCTCTGCGGGGCGCTAGGGATACGCAGTATTTT	CASSSLRGARDTQYF	TRBV5-4	TRBJ2-3	.	.	15
TGTGCCAGCAGCCCCCGGGACAGGGGGGGGAACTATGGCTACACCTTC	CASSPRDRGGNYGYTF	TRBV7-9	TRBJ1-2	TRBD1	.	16
TGTGCCAGCTCACCACGGCTGTCTCAACAGGGGGCTACAACTAATGAAAAACTGTTTTTT	CASSPRLSQQGATTNEKLFF	TRBV18	TRBJ1-4	TRBD1	once	20
TGTGCCAGCAGTGAAGCGGTAACTAGCGGGAGAGTCTACGAGCAGTACTTC	CASSEAVTSGRVYEQYF	TRBV2	TRBJ2-7	TRBD2	.	17
TGTGCCAGCAGGCGCGGGACCGTGGGGAACACTGAAGCTTTCTTT	CASRRGTVGNTEAFF	TRBV28	TRBJ1-1	.	.	15
TGCGCCAGCTGTAGCGGGGGCCTAAACACCGGGGAGCTGTTTTTT	CASCSGGLNTGELFF	TRBV5-1	TRBJ2-2	TRBD2	.	15
TGTGCCAGCAGTCGAAATCAGGGGGCTGGCGGGGGCTACACCTTC	CASSRNQGAGGGYTF	TRBV2	TRBJ1-2	TRBD1	once	15
TGTGCCAGCAGCTTCCGGACTAGCGGGGGGGCGAACACCGGGGAGCTGTTTTTT	CASSFRTSGGANTGELFF	TRBV5-6	TRBJ2-2	TRBD2	.	18
TGTGCCAGCAGCCCCTACGCGACAGGGGTTAATGAAAAACTGTTTTTT	CASSPYATGVNEKLFF	TRBV3-1/TRBV3-2	TRBJ1-4	TRBD1	.	16
TGCAGCGTTGGTTTCGGGAACACCGGGGAGCTGTTTTTT	CSVGFGNTGELFF	TRBV29-1	TRBJ2-2	.	.	13
TGTGCCAGCAGTTTTCGGGACAGGGGTGCTTCACCCCTCCACTTT	CASSFRDRGASPLHF	TRBV28	TRBJ1-6	TRBD1	.	15
TGTGCTAGTGGTTCGGGACAGGGGAAAGCAGATACGCAGTATTTT	CASGSGQGKADTQYF	TRBV12-5	TRBJ2-3	TRBD1	.	15
TGTGCCAGCAGCCCCCGTAGGACTAGCCCCAATGAGCAGTTCTTC	CASSPRRTSPNEQFF	TRBV7-3	TRBJ2-1	TRBD2	.	15
TGTGCCAGCTCACTCCCCGGGACACGGGTCTCTGGAAACACCATATATTTT	CASSLPGTRVSGNTIYF	TRBV18	TRBJ1-3	.	.	17
TGTGCCAGCTCACCAACCGGGACAGGAAGCACAGATACGCAGTATTTT	CASSPTGTGSTDTQYF	TRBV18	TRBJ2-3	TRBD1	.	16
TGTGCCAGCAGCGCCCTGCGGCAGGGGGGCACTGAAGCTTTCTTT	CASSALRQGGTEAFF	TRBV9	TRBJ1-1	TRBD1	.	15
TGTGCCAGCAGCCAAAAGGTCGGGCAGGGGAATCAGCCCCAGCATTTT	CASSQKVGQGNQPQHF	TRBV6-6	TRBJ1-5	.	once	16
TGTGCCAGCAGCCAAAACCCAGACAGGGCCGTTGAGCAGTTCTTC	CASSQNPDRAVEQFF	TRBV3-1/TRBV3-2	TRBJ2-1	TRBD1	.	15
TGTGCCAGCAGCCTAAAAGAGGGGACCCAGTACTTC	CASSLKEGTQYF	TRBV3-1/TRBV3-2	TRBJ2-5	.	.	12
TGTGCCAGCAGCTTAGGGGGGGGACTAGGCTCCTACGAGCAGTACTTC	CASSLGGGLGSYEQYF	TRBV7-2	TRBJ2-7	TRBD2	.	16
TGTGCCAGCAGCCCGCTTCGGGCGGGGGGACAAGAGACCCAGTACTTC	CASSPLRAGGQETQYF	TRBV3-1/TRBV3-2	TRBJ2-5	TRBD2	.	16
TGTGCCAGCAGCCTTGGGCTGGGCCTATCCTACAATGAGCAGTTCTTC	CASSLGLGLSYNEQFF	TRBV5-8	TRBJ2-1	.	.	16
TGTGCCAGCAGCTTAGAGAGGGCCACTGAAGCTTTCTTT	CASSLERATEAFF	TRBV7-2	TRBJ1-1	.	.	13
TGTGCCAGCAGTTTAACTAGCGGGAGGGCCCATGAGCAGTTCTTC	CASSLTSGRAHEQFF	TRBV7-9	TRBJ2-1	TRBD2	.	15
TGCAGCGTCAGGACTAGCGGGAACACCGGGGAGCTGTTTTTT	CSVRTSGNTGELFF	TRBV29-1	TRBJ2-2	TRBD2	.	14
TGTGCCAGCAGCCCCCGACAGGGGTACAATGAGCAGTTCTTC	CASSPRQGYNEQFF	TRBV9	TRBJ2-1	TRBD1	.	14
TGTGCCAGCACTGGGGGCCTAGCTAACTCCTACAATGAGCAGTTCTTC	CASTGGLANSYNEQFF	TRBV2	TRBJ2-1	.	.	16
TGTGCCTGGAGTGTAGGGGTCCGCACTGAAGCTTTCTTT	CAWSVGVRTEAFF	TRBV30	TRBJ1-1	.	.	13
TGTGCCAGCCGTACAGAGAACACTGAAGCTTTCTTT	CASRTENTEAFF	TRBV2	TRBJ1-1	.	.	12
TGTGCCTGGAGTCTTGGGGCAGCGTTATCCAACACCATATATTTT	CAWSLGAALSNTIYF	TRBV30	TRBJ1-3	.	.	15
TGTGCCAGCAGCTCCACGACAGGGGACAATCAGCCCCAGCATTTT	CASSSTTGDNQPQHF	TRBV9	TRBJ1-5	TRBD1	.	15
TGCGCCAGCAGCCAGGGGCCCGTCGCGGAGACCCAGTACTTC	CASSQGPVAETQYF	TRBV4-1	TRBJ2-5	.	once	14
TGCAGCGTTTCCCCAGGGACCTACGAGCAGTACTTC	CSVSPGTYEQYF	TRBV29-1	TRBJ2-7	.	.	12
TGTGCCAGCAGTGAACGGACAGGGGCCTACTACGAGCAGTACTTC	CASSERTGAYYEQYF	TRBV2	TRBJ2-7	TRBD1	.	15
TGTGCCAGCACCCCCGGTGGAGGGTATAACGAAAAACTGTTTTTT	CASTPGGGYNEKLFF	TRBV7-9	TRBJ1-4	.	.	15
TGTGCCAGCAGTTTACTTTCGGCGGCGGGGGAACCCCAGCATTTT	CASSLLSAAGEPQHF	TRBV28	TRBJ1-5	.	.	15
TGTGCCAGTAGTATAGGCAGAAATAATGAAAAACTGTTTTTT	CASSIGRNNEKLFF	TRBV19	TRBJ1-4	.	.	14
TGTGCCAGCAGCTTGGGGACTAGCGGGAGGAACAATGAGCAGTTCTTC	CASSLGTSGRNNEQFF	TRBV5-4	TRBJ2-1	TRBD2	once	16